One sample yielded the 29 T cell receptor beta chains listed below, sequenced in a study of T cell clones after liver transplantation (dated by TCRdb to the late 2010s). The receptor library was made with the immunoSEQ multiplex PCR assay. TCRdb provides this immuneACCESS table in a form limited to in-frame rearrangements. Some clones are lacking; in checked studies, under half of them reflect an unresolved V gene, and why the rest are absent is not known. This sample is represented by some 80,000 clones; approximately 80% of them were singletons. The top ten clonotypes cover 2.1% of the sample. Sequenced material: CD4+ T cells from blood, taken roughly 48 months after liver transplant. These receptors were collected from a human patient who received a liver transplant. Following a transplant, some T cells may be graft donor cells, not patient cells.

This clone was detected a few times. The gene calls are TRBV18 and TRBJ1-5, with D possibly matching TRBD1 (6 bases). This CDR3 spans 14 amino acids. The germline V and J ends were trimmed by 6 bases and 7 bases, with 16 bases remaining between them. Germline V CDR1 and CDR2: KGHSH, LQKENI. In DNA, the CDR3 is TGTGCCAGCTCGGGCAACGGGGGGCAGCAGCCCCAGCATTTT. Protein sequence: CASSGNGGQQPQHF.

The V and J genes are TRBV2 and TRBJ2-7; the match to TRBD1 covers 9 bases. This CDR3 has 13 amino acids. Germline CDR1 is SNHLY and CDR2 is FYNNEI. The V segment lost 9 bases and the J segment 5 bases; nucleotides outside the gene matches: 8. CDR3 DNA: TGTGCCAGGGCGGGACAGGGCGCCCACGAGCAGTACTTC. Residues: CARAGQGAHEQYF.

The chain employs TRBV6-5 and TRBJ2-2; the D is unclear. This CDR3 comprises 14 residues. Between the trimmed V and J ends, which lost 7 bases and 1 base, there was a span of 10 bases. CDR1 is MNHEY and CDR2 is SVGAGI in the germline V gene. The CDR3: CASKWERNTGELFF. CDR3 sequence (DNA): TGTGCCAGCAAGTGGGAACGGAACACCGGGGAGCTGTTTTTT.

This rearrangement joins TRBV29-1 to TRBJ1-5, with 10 bases aligning to TRBD1. The CDR3 runs 13 residues. Trimming at V came to 6 bases and at J to 5 bases, leaving 4 bases not matched to a gene. Germline CDR1 and CDR2: SQVTM and ANQGSEA. In nucleotides, the CDR3 is TGCAGCGTGGGACAGGGGAAAGATCAGCCCCAGCATTTT. Its translation: CSVGQGKDQPQHF.

The chain recombines TRBV6-6 with TRBJ2-7, with TRBD1 identical over 9 bases. The CDR3 is 14 amino acids. CDR1 and CDR2 (germline): MNHNY, SVGAGI (reference sequence). With 8 bases clipped from V and 2 bases from J, the junction kept 7 bases outside the gene matches. CDR3 in DNA: TGTGCCAGCGTTTCCGGGACAGGGACCTACGAGCAGTACTTC. Amino acid sequence: CASVSGTGTYEQYF.

The chain combines TRBV5-8 with TRBJ2-1, with D unresolved. This CDR3 has 12 residues. The ends were cut back, 2 bases at V and 10 bases at J, with 10 bases in the middle. Germline CDR1 is SGHTS and CDR2 is YDEGEE. CDR3 loop: CASSFLSGEQFF. As DNA, the CDR3 is TGTGCCAGCAGCTTTCTTTCCGGGGAGCAGTTCTTC.

The gene calls are TRBV29-1 and TRBJ2-3; 8 nucleotides align to TRBD2. Germline values: CDR1 SQVTM, CDR2 ANQGSEA. Trimming at V came to 8 bases and at J to 2 bases, leaving 15 bases not matched to a gene. The CDR3 extends over 16 amino acids. The CDR3: CSIWSGTSGYTDTQYF. The CDR3 DNA follows: TGCAGCATTTGGTCCGGTACTAGCGGATACACAGATACGCAGTATTTT.

The V gene is TRBV29-1, the J gene TRBJ1-5; the match to TRBD1 covers 7 bases. The trim removed 5 bases at V and 6 bases at J, leaving 10 bases unmatched. This CDR3 contains 14 residues. The germline V gene has CDR1 SQVTM and CDR2 ANQGSEA. CDR3 sequence reads: CSVSPTGDGQPQHF. CDR3 in DNA: TGCAGCGTTAGCCCTACAGGGGATGGTCAGCCCCAGCATTTT.

The chain has TRBV7-2 and TRBJ1-5; D remains ambiguous. Germline V gene data show CDR1 as SGHTA and CDR2 as FQGNSA. This CDR3 has 16 residues. Trimming took 5 bases from V and 3 from J, leaving 17 bases between them. The CDR3: CASSPQGYPINQPQHF. In DNA form, the CDR3 reads TGTGCCAGCAGCCCCCAAGGTTATCCGATCAATCAGCCCCAGCATTTT.

CDR3 in amino acids: CASSPSGGAPDTQYF. In DNA, the CDR3 is TGTGCCAGCTCACCTAGCGGGGGGGCCCCAGATACGCAGTATTTT. The chain carries TRBV18 and TRBJ2-3, with 11 nucleotides matching TRBD2. The length of the CDR3 is 15 residues. The junction had 3 bases not matched to a gene; V was cut back by 3 bases and J by 4 bases. Germline CDR1 is KGHSH and CDR2 is LQKENI.

The chain joins TRBV11-2 to TRBJ2-2, with D possibly being TRBD2 (5 bases). V dropped 5 bases and J dropped 6 bases, with 16 bases sitting between them. The CDR3 covers 15 residues. Germline CDR1 is SGHAT and CDR2 is FQNNGV. This CDR3 is CASSLTTGFAGELFF. In DNA, the CDR3 is TGTGCCAGCAGCCTGACTACGGGGTTTGCCGGGGAGCTGTTTTTT.

The chain uses TRBV7-2 and TRBJ2-5; maybe TRBD2 (5 bases). CDR3 length: 14 amino acids. V lost 1 base to trimming and J lost 5 bases, with 11 bases between them. Germline values: CDR1 SGHTA, CDR2 FQGNSA. The CDR3, as DNA: TGTGCCAGCAGCTTAGGCCGGGGATCGGAGACCCAGTACTTC. As protein: CASSLGRGSETQYF.

V gene TRBV6-5 combines with J gene TRBJ1-1, with D possibly matching TRBD1 (5 bases). V lost 8 bases, J lost 0 bases, and 16 bases lay in between. Germline CDR1 and CDR2: MNHEY and SVGAGI. The CDR3 loop spans 15 amino acids. The CDR3 sequence is CASLRDSYMNTEAFF. The CDR3 region has the DNA TGTGCCAGCCTTCGGGACTCATACATGAACACTGAAGCTTTCTTT.

This clone has a single count. This sequence joins TRBV18 and TRBJ1-1; D possibly corresponds to TRBD1 (5 bases). Trimming removed 2 bases from V and 0 bases from J, with 13 bases in between. Germline CDR1 and CDR2: KGHSH and LQKENI. The CDR3 covers 16 residues. CDR3 region: CASSPGTRTLNTEAFF. CDR3 DNA: TGTGCCAGCTCACCAGGGACGCGCACCCTGAACACTGAAGCTTTCTTT.

The chain uses TRBV28 and TRBJ1-2, with D unresolved. This CDR3 has 13 residues. Between the trimmed V and J ends, which lost 7 bases and 4 bases, there was a span of 13 bases. CDR1 and CDR2 (germline): MDHEN, SYDVKM. The DNA of the CDR3 is TGTGCCAGCAACGTCGGGCGTAGCTATGGCTACACCTTC. Amino acid sequence: CASNVGRSYGYTF.

For the CDR3, the DNA is TGTGCCAGCAGCTCTGGCGAGGGGGCAGAGCAGTTCTTC. Translation: CASSSGEGAEQFF. The chain has TRBV7-3 and TRBJ2-1; TRBD1 aligns across 7 bases. The CDR3 has 13 amino acids. J was trimmed by 10 bases and V by 4 bases; bases with no gene match: 7. Germline V gene sequence: CDR1 SGHTA, CDR2 FQGTGA.

This chain uses TRBV6-5 with TRBJ1-5; no clear D gene. The CDR3 covers 14 residues. Per germline, CDR1 MNHEY and CDR2 SVGAGI. The ends were cut back, 2 bases at V and 10 bases at J, with 15 bases in the middle. CDR3 sequence (DNA): TGTGCCAGCAGTTACGGACTGGGCTTCGATCCCCAGCATTTT. As protein: CASSYGLGFDPQHF.

The CDR3 DNA reads as TGTGCCAGCAGCTTGGGGCAGGGGGTAGCGGGCGGCACCGGGGAGCTGTTTTTT. This encodes CASSLGQGVAGGTGELFF. This sequence joins TRBV7-2 and TRBJ2-2; perhaps D is TRBD1 or TRBD2 (7 bases each). The germline V and J ends were trimmed by 3 bases and 4 bases, with 21 bases remaining between them. Germline CDR1 and CDR2: SGHTA and FQGNSA. There are 18 residues in the CDR3.

The V call is TRBV28, the J call TRBJ2-6, with D hard to call. Germline V gene lookup returns CDR1 MDHEN and CDR2 SYDVKM. The CDR3 sequence is 12 residues long. Trimming took 5 bases from V and 2 from J, leaving 1 base between them. This chain's CDR3 is CASSTGANVLTF. The CDR3 DNA follows: TGTGCCAGCAGTACTGGGGCCAACGTCCTGACTTTC.

This rearrangement joins TRBV28 to TRBJ1-2; TRBD1 might be the D (5 bases). The CDR3 runs to 14 residues. The V gene's germline CDR1 is MDHEN and CDR2 SYDVKM. With 8 bases removed from V and 4 bases from J, the gap between germline ends came to 17 bases. This CDR3 is CASHGGVQGYGYTF. The CDR3 DNA sequence: TGTGCCAGCCACGGAGGGGTCCAGGGCTATGGCTACACCTTC.

The V gene is TRBV4-1, the J gene TRBJ2-7; D ambiguous. CDR1 is MGHRA, CDR2 YSYEKL, per germline. The CDR3 runs to 16 residues. Trimming took off 4 bases at V and 3 bases at J, with 19 bases between the two ends. CDR3 protein: CASSPAGIDTLYEQYF. In DNA, the CDR3 is TGCGCCAGCAGCCCAGCCGGTATAGACACTCTCTACGAGCAGTACTTC.

The chain combines TRBV5-6 with TRBJ1-1, with D possibly TRBD1 on 5 matching bases. The germline V gene has CDR1 SGHDT and CDR2 YYEEEE. The length of the CDR3 is 16 residues. The V gene lost 0 bases and the J gene lost 0 bases, with 12 bases spanning the gap. The CDR3: CASSLAGRRMNTEAFF. The DNA of the CDR3 is TGTGCCAGCAGCTTGGCGGGGCGGAGGATGAACACTGAAGCTTTCTTT.

This rearrangement joins TRBV28 to TRBJ2-7; a weak D match, TRBD2 (5 bases). There are 12 residues in the CDR3. CDR1 is MDHEN and CDR2 is SYDVKM in the germline V gene. Trimming stripped 4 bases from V and 5 bases from J, with 9 bases between. The CDR3 region has the DNA TGTGCCAGCAGTTACGGGATCCACGAGCAGTACTTC. This sequence encodes CASSYGIHEQYF.

This chain connects TRBV21-1 to TRBJ1-2. TRBV21-1 is termed a pseudogene. The CDR3 runs 13 residues. CDR3 loop: CASSKAPRGGYTF. In DNA form, the CDR3 reads TGTGCCAGCAGCAAGGCCCCACGGGGTGGCTACACCTTC.

The chain joins TRBV9 to TRBJ2-5; 10 positions match TRBD2. This CDR3 has 14 residues. Germline CDR1 is SGDLS and CDR2 is YYNGEE. J lost 1 base, V lost 4 bases, and 1 base had no gene match. CDR3 sequence (DNA): TGTGCCAGCAGCCAGCGGGGGGGCCAAGAGACCCAGTACTTC. It specifies CASSQRGGQETQYF.

The chain links TRBV27 to TRBJ1-5, with no clear D. This CDR3 contains 13 residues. Between the trimmed V and J ends, which lost 3 bases and 5 bases, there was a span of 8 bases. Germline loops: CDR1 MNHEY, CDR2 SMNVEV (reference sequence). CDR3 loop: CASSLAAYQPQHF. In nucleotides, the CDR3 is TGTGCCAGCAGTTTGGCAGCCTATCAGCCCCAGCATTTT.

The chain recombines TRBV10-3 with TRBJ1-4; D perhaps matches TRBD1 (5 bases). CDR3 length: 16 residues. CDR1 and CDR2 from the germline V gene are ENHRY and SYGVKD. Trimming cost V 0 bases and J 1 base, with 9 bases left between them. The CDR3 DNA sequence: TGTGCCATCAGTGAGTCGAGGGGAAGAACTAATGAAAAACTGTTTTTT. This translates into CAISESRGRTNEKLFF.

V gene TRBV19 combines with J gene TRBJ2-2; TRBD2 is a possible D gene (6 bases). The germline V and J ends were trimmed by 9 bases and 3 bases, with 14 bases remaining between them. The V gene's germline CDR1 is LNHDA and CDR2 SQIVND (reference sequence). The CDR3 is 14 amino acids. The CDR3 region has the DNA TGTGCCAGCGAAGCCATAGCGGACACCGGGGAGCTGTTTTTT. Its protein is CASEAIADTGELFF.

The chain combines TRBV5-4 with TRBJ2-5, with unresolved D. The germline V gene encodes CDR1 SGHNT and CDR2 YYREEE (reference sequence). Trimming removed 2 bases at V and 5 bases at J, with 10 bases between. This CDR3 spans 13 amino acids. CDR3: CASSFKGRETQYF. The CDR3 nucleotides read TGTGCCAGCAGCTTTAAAGGGCGGGAGACCCAGTACTTC.